This TCR beta chain is from a study of sequential checkpoint blockade in melanoma. About the research overall: Both treatment sequences were followed by maintenance nivolumab.

This clone is labeled as medium-sized. Sequencing used immunoSEQ multiplex PCR; TCRdb keeps in-frame clones, though not all of them. This sample has some 3,200 clones, with around 20% found just once. Looked up from germline, CDR1 is SGHNT and CDR2 is YENEEA. The CDR3 extends over 14 amino acids. V lost 7 bases and J lost 4; bases outside the gene matches: 6. Treatment defined: randomized to nivolumab then ipilimumab (arm A) or the reverse (arm B). DNA-damaging chemotherapy had not been given to any patient beforehand. The chain joins TRBV11-3 to TRBJ2-2; 7 nucleotides match TRBD2. The material was tumor tissue (inferred from file names), obtained from a patient given nivolumab and ipilimumab in sequence. This TCR derives from a human donor with melanoma. CDR3 DNA: TGTGCCAGCAAGGGCGGGGGACCCACCGGGGAGCTGTTTTTT. It translates to CASKGGGPTGELFF.